The 30 T cell receptor beta chains presented below share a single source sample, sequenced in a study of T-cell reconstitution after alpha-beta-depleted transplantation in children. Library preparation (for TCRbeta) was performed with unique molecular identifiers. One entry per CDR3 protein, called by TCRdb with MiXCR from the PCR reads. The table has roughly 790,000 distinct CDR3 sequences, 15% to 20% seen once. The material was PBMCs, mostly from graft donor cells, obtained 360 days after TCRalphabeta/CD19-depleted stem cell transplant. These receptors all come from a male patient between 5 and 17 years old who had a stem cell transplant for acute lymphoblastic leukemia, so the T cells may come from the graft donor.

The chain has TRBV5-6 and TRBJ2-1; D gene unclear. This CDR3 spans 14 amino acids. Germline V lookup: CDR1 SGHDT, CDR2 YYEEEE. Trimming removed 3 bases at V and 5 bases at J, with 12 bases between. The CDR3 reads CASSSWVVDNEQFF. CDR3 bases: TGTGCCAGCAGCTCCTGGGTTGTGGACAATGAGCAGTTCTTC.

This clonotype was counted a few times. CDR3 loop: CASSFGGKATEAFF. In DNA, the CDR3 is TGTGCCAGCAGCTTCGGAGGGAAGGCCACTGAAGCTTTCTTT. This chain uses TRBV7-9 with TRBJ1-1; unclear D gene. Germline loops: CDR1 SEHNR, CDR2 FQNEAQ (reference sequence). This CDR3 contains 14 residues. V was clipped by 3 bases and J by 4 bases, with 12 bases between them.

This clonotype was observed many times. V gene TRBV5-1 combines with J gene TRBJ2-1; D is perhaps TRBD2 (5 bases). The CDR3 length is 14 residues. Trimming removed 4 bases at V and 5 bases at J, with 13 bases between. Germline CDR1 and CDR2: SGHRS and YFSETQ. Here the CDR3 reads CASSMLGGDNEQFF. DNA of the CDR3: TGCGCCAGCAGCATGTTAGGAGGCGACAATGAGCAGTTCTTC.

The table lists this clonotype with a few counts. The chain employs TRBV4-2 and TRBJ2-5, with D unresolved. Trimming pared 0 bases from V and 7 bases from J, leaving 12 bases between. This CDR3 comprises 14 residues. The germline V gene has CDR1 LGHNA and CDR2 YNFKEQ. CDR3 nucleotides: TGTGCCAGCAGCCAAGATTCCCTGCCTGTGACCCAGTACTTC. Encoded protein: CASSQDSLPVTQYF.

For this clonotype: The CDR3 ends on some other residue instead of the conserved phenylalanine or tryptophan, so this is likely a read error. The rearrangement joins TRBV5-5 to TRBJ1-1; perhaps TRBD1 as D (5 bases). V shed 0 bases and J shed 4 bases, with 19 bases lying between them. This CDR3 has 17 residues. Germline loops: CDR1 SGHKS, CDR2 YYEKEE (reference sequence). The CDR3 sequence is CASSLGTGFRGSTEAFC. CDR3 DNA: TGTGCCAGCAGCTTGGGTACGGGGTTCCGGGGGAGCACTGAAGCTTTCTGT.

This clonotype was seen a few times. This sequence joins TRBV29-1 and TRBJ1-2; TRBD1 might be the D (5 bases). The V gene lost 4 bases and the J gene lost 7 bases, with 19 bases spanning the gap. Germline V lookup: CDR1 SQVTM, CDR2 ANQGSEA. The length of the CDR3 is 14 residues. The CDR3 reads CSVGPRELDLGYTF. CDR3 nucleotides: TGCAGCGTTGGACCCAGGGAGTTAGATCTTGGCTACACCTTC. Together with reference TRBV29-1 and TRBJ1-2, the CDR3 gives the full variable domain: SAVISQKPSRDICQRGTSLTIQCQVDSQVTMMFWYRQQPGQSLTLIATANQGSEATYESGFVIDKFPISRPNLTFSTLTVSNMSPEDSSIYLCSVGPRELDLGYTFGSGTRLTVV.

At least ten counts were recorded for this clonotype. This chain uses TRBV6-1 with TRBJ2-3; tentative D call: TRBD1 (6 bases). V was cut by 3 bases and J by 4 bases, with 11 bases left in between. Germline CDR1 is MNHNS and CDR2 is SASEGT. This CDR3 comprises 14 residues. The CDR3 DNA follows: TGTGCCAGCAGTGACTACAGGGTCCCAGATACGCAGTATTTT. As protein: CASSDYRVPDTQYF.

The genes are TRBV18 and TRBJ2-1, with D perhaps matching TRBD1 (6 bases). The CDR3 is made up of 16 amino acids. Trimming took off 2 bases at V and 8 bases at J, with 19 bases between the two ends. Germline CDR1 KGHSH, CDR2 LQKENI. As DNA, the CDR3 is TGTGCCAGCTCACCAAGGGGGACAAAAGGTACCTATGAGCAGTTCTTC. Protein sequence: CASSPRGTKGTYEQFF.

This clonotype was recorded many times. The chain's CDR3 is CASSTTRRGELFF. DNA for the CDR3: TGTGCCAGCAGCACGACCCGGCGGGGGGAGCTGTTTTTT. This sequence joins TRBV3-1 and TRBJ2-2; D unresolved. The V gene lost 5 bases and the J gene lost 8 bases, with 12 bases spanning the gap. Germline CDR1 LGHDT, CDR2 YNNKEL (reference sequence). The CDR3 contains 13 residues.

The J gene is TRBJ2-1, the V gene TRBV10-3; possibly TRBD2 for D (6 bases). The CDR3 has 14 amino acids. The ends were cut back, 6 bases at V and 6 bases at J, with 15 bases in the middle. CDR1 and CDR2 from the germline V gene are ENHRY and SYGVKD. This CDR3 is CAIRRDGGTNEQFF. CDR3 bases: TGTGCCATCAGGAGGGATGGCGGGACCAATGAGCAGTTCTTC.

The CDR3 reads CASSAGTGINYGYTF. The CDR3 coding sequence is TGCGCCAGCAGCGCCGGGACAGGTATTAACTATGGCTACACCTTC. The chain recombines TRBV5-1 with TRBJ1-2; 8 bases line up with TRBD1. The V segment lost 4 bases and the J segment 1 base; nucleotides outside the gene matches: 6. The germline CDR1 and CDR2 sequences are SGHRS and YFSETQ. The CDR3 is made up of 15 amino acids.

Ten or more counts support this clonotype. The chain couples TRBV25-1 to TRBJ2-5; D is perhaps TRBD2 (6 bases). Trimming pared 2 bases from V and 5 bases from J, leaving 21 bases between. CDR1 and CDR2 from the germline V gene are MGHDK and SYGVNS. CDR3 length: 17 residues. CDR3 protein: CASSENRGGGKRETQYF. The CDR3, as DNA: TGTGCCAGCAGTGAAAACAGAGGTGGAGGGAAGCGGGAGACCCAGTACTTC.

This chain uses TRBV20-1 with TRBJ2-7; TRBD2 aligns across 12 bases. The length of the CDR3 is 15 residues. J gave up 5 bases and V 5 bases, and 10 bases lay outside the gene matches. The germline V gene has CDR1 DFQATT and CDR2 SNEGSKA (reference sequence). The CDR3 sequence is CSAGGLAGGPHEQYF. DNA for the CDR3: TGCAGTGCTGGAGGCCTAGCGGGAGGGCCCCACGAGCAGTACTTC.

The J gene is TRBJ1-1, the V gene TRBV20-1; D may be TRBD1 (5 bases). The CDR3 spans 12 residues. CDR1 is DFQATT and CDR2 is SNEGSKA in the germline V gene (reference sequence). Trimming took off 5 bases at V and 3 bases at J, with 10 bases between the two ends. CDR3 sequence (DNA): TGCAGTGCTGATAGGGGAGACACTGAAGCTTTCTTT. The encoded protein is CSADRGDTEAFF.

The chain recombines TRBV28 with TRBJ2-1, with TRBD2 matching 7 bases. There are 18 residues in the CDR3. The V segment lost 6 bases and the J segment 1 base; nucleotides outside the gene matches: 15. Per germline, CDR1 MDHEN and CDR2 SYDVKM. DNA of the CDR3: TGTGCCAGCAGCCCTCCCCCATCTAGCGGACCTTCCTACAATGAGCAGTTCTTC. Translation gives CASSPPPSSGPSYNEQFF.

The chain couples TRBV28 to TRBJ2-2, with D maybe TRBD2 (6 bases). Trimming removed 5 bases at V and 6 bases at J, with 16 bases between. The CDR3 is made up of 15 amino acids. Germline CDR1 and CDR2: MDHEN and SYDVKM. CDR3 sequence reads: CASSLYGTDPGELFF. CDR3 nucleotides: TGTGCCAGCAGTCTCTACGGGACTGACCCCGGGGAGCTGTTTTTT.

This rearrangement joins TRBV24-1 to TRBJ1-5; D remains unclear. CDR1 and CDR2 from the germline V gene are KGHDR and SFDVKD. Trimming pared 1 base from V and 7 bases from J, leaving 7 bases between. The length of the CDR3 is 13 residues. The DNA for the CDR3 is TGTGCCACCAGTGATTTAGGTGAGCAGCCCCAGCATTTT. Protein product: CATSDLGEQPQHF.

Ten or more counts support this clonotype. V is TRBV7-3 and J is TRBJ2-3; 8 nucleotides agree with TRBD2. V shed 1 base and J 2 bases; nucleotides not matched to a gene: 11. This CDR3 is 18 amino acids long. CDR1 SGHTA and CDR2 FQGTGA come from the germline V gene. CDR3 coding DNA: TGTGCCAGCAGCTTAAAGTTAAGGCTAGCGGGTTACACAGATACGCAGTATTTT. This gives the protein CASSLKLRLAGYTDTQYF.

This clonotype was seen more than once but under ten times. The chain links TRBV29-1 to TRBJ2-7; D unclear. The CDR3 runs 12 residues. Between the trimmed V and J ends, which lost 5 bases and 9 bases, there was a span of 17 bases. Germline V gives CDR1 SQVTM, CDR2 ANQGSEA. CDR3 coding DNA: TGCAGCGTTTCAGAGGTGGGGTCGTGGCAGTACTTC. This translates into CSVSEVGSWQYF.

V usage is TRBV6-1 and J usage is TRBJ1-2; D is ambiguous. V was shortened by 8 bases and J by 6 bases, with 10 bases between the two germline ends. Germline-derived CDR1 and CDR2 are MNHNS and SASEGT. This CDR3 is built from 11 residues. CDR3 sequence reads: CASAEHHGYTF. The DNA of the CDR3 is TGTGCCAGCGCGGAACATCATGGCTACACCTTC.

The gene calls are TRBV3-1 and TRBJ2-7; the D call may be TRBD1 or TRBD2 (5 bases each). V was clipped by 8 bases and J by 0 bases, with 14 bases between them. This CDR3 region has 14 residues. The germline V gene has CDR1 LGHDT and CDR2 YNNKEL (reference sequence). The DNA of the CDR3 is TGTGCCAGCGGGGGACCGCCGAGCTCCTACGAGCAGTACTTC. Its protein product is CASGGPPSSYEQYF.

There are a few counts of this clonotype. The V and J genes are TRBV4-1 and TRBJ2-3; no reliable D call. Looked up from germline, CDR1 is MGHRA and CDR2 is YSYEKL. The CDR3 has 17 residues. V was cut by 1 base and J by 0 bases, with 14 bases left in between. In DNA, the CDR3 is TGCGCCAGCAGCCAAGTCCCGGGCCAGCCCAGCACAGATACGCAGTATTTT. The encoded protein is CASSQVPGQPSTDTQYF.

This clonotype was counted between two and nine times. The chain employs TRBV5-1 and TRBJ2-7; a possible D gene is TRBD2 (6 bases). This CDR3 comprises 17 residues. Trimming cost V 4 bases and J 7 bases, with 27 bases left between them. Germline CDR1 SGHRS, CDR2 YFSETQ. The CDR3 protein is CASSIMTSLELVREQYF. The CDR3 DNA reads TGCGCCAGCAGCATCATGACTAGTTTAGAATTAGTACGGGAGCAGTACTTC.

This clonotype was observed many times. J is TRBJ2-7 and V is TRBV21-1. TRBV21-1 is reported as a pseudogene. CDR3 length: 12 amino acids. The CDR3 sequence is CASSKVTVEQYF. The CDR3 region has the DNA TGTGCCAGCAGCAAAGTGACGGTGGAGCAGTACTTC.

The chain uses TRBV12-3 or TRBV12-4 and TRBJ2-7; D not certain. CDR3 length: 11 amino acids. V lost 5 bases, J lost 12 bases, and 14 bases lay in between. CDR3 nucleotide sequence: TGTGCCAGCAGTATCCGCGAGGATCTGTACTTC. Protein: CASSIREDLYF.

This CDR3 reads CASSRRHYKDPNYGYTF. For the CDR3, the DNA is TGTGCCAGCAGTCGTCGACATTATAAAGACCCTAACTATGGCTACACCTTC. This chain uses TRBV27 with TRBJ1-2; D unresolved. Trimming pared 5 bases from V and 0 bases from J, leaving 19 bases between. CDR1 is MNHEY and CDR2 is SMNVEV in the germline V gene (reference sequence). The CDR3 is 17 amino acids.

This clonotype occurred a few times. V usage is TRBV3-1 and J usage is TRBJ2-3; D is undetermined. V gave up 3 bases and J gave up 7 bases, with 11 bases separating them. The V gene's germline CDR1 is LGHDT and CDR2 YNNKEL (reference sequence). This CDR3 contains 13 residues. The CDR3, as DNA: TGTGCCAGCAGCCAGAACCTACGCCATACGCAGTATTTT. Protein: CASSQNLRHTQYF.

This clonotype showed up just a few times. DNA for the CDR3: TGTGCCACCAGCAGGCGGGGACGGAGTCACTCCTACGAGCAGTACTTC. It translates to CATSRRGRSHSYEQYF. The chain carries TRBV15 and TRBJ2-7, with D tentatively TRBD2 (6 bases). CDR3 length: 16 residues. V was clipped by 3 bases and J by 0 bases, with 15 bases between them. The germline V gene has CDR1 LNHNV and CDR2 YYDKDF (reference sequence). The complete variable domain, with remaining parts taken from reference TRBV15 and TRBJ2-7, reads DAMVIQNPRYQVTQFGKPVTLSCSQTLNHNVMYWYQQKSSQAPKLLFHYYDKDFNNEADTPDNFQSRRPNTSFCFLDIRSPGLGDTAMYLCATSRRGRSHSYEQYFGPGTRLTVT.

This clonotype was found a few times. The rearrangement joins TRBV29-1 to TRBJ2-3; possibly TRBD1 for D (6 bases). The CDR3 is 14 amino acids. Trimming left V 4 bases short and J 0 bases short, with 11 bases between. CDR1 and CDR2 from the germline V gene are SQVTM and ANQGSEA. The CDR3, as DNA: TGCAGCGTTGCCACCGGACAGAGCACAGATACGCAGTATTTT. It translates to CSVATGQSTDTQYF.

This clonotype was detected only a few times. The chain is built from TRBV2 and TRBJ2-1; 12 nucleotides match TRBD1. Trimming at V came to 4 bases and at J to 7 bases, leaving 5 bases not matched to a gene. The CDR3 has 15 residues. Germline values: CDR1 SNHLY, CDR2 FYNNEI. DNA for the CDR3: TGTGCCAGCAGTGGAGGGACAGGGGGCTTGAATGAGCAGTTCTTC. Translated: CASSGGTGGLNEQFF. Together with reference TRBV2 and TRBJ2-1, the CDR3 gives the full variable domain: EPEVTQTPSHQVTQMGQEVILRCVPISNHLYFYWYRQILGQKVEFLVSFYNNEISEKSEIFDDQFSVERPDGSNFTLKIRSTKLEDSAMYFCASSGGTGGLNEQFFGPGTRLTVL.